This is a list of T cell receptor beta chains from one sample in a study of post-analysis software for immune sequencing data. TCRdb reprocessed the PCR reads via MiXCR and lists one record per CDR3 protein. The sample has some 450,000 distinct CDR3 sequences; roughly 45% are singletons. Source material: blood. All receptors derive from a girl aged 5-17 years with multiple sclerosis. Both conserved end residues are part of each CDR3. The D gene is left open where the match is weak. Rows give clone size only sometimes, using once, few, many, or a class for an expanded clone.

d_gene,v_gene,j_gene,abundance,CDR3nt,CDR3aa
TRBD1,TRBV12-3/TRBV12-4,TRBJ2-5,many,TGTGCCAGCAGTGGGACAGGGGTGGAGACCCAGTACTTC,CASSGTGVETQYF
NA,TRBV7-8,TRBJ2-6,NA,TGTGCCAGCAGCTTTGTGGACTCCGGGGCCAACGTCCTGACTTTC,CASSFVDSGANVLTF
NA,TRBV7-6,TRBJ2-1,NA,TGTGCCAGCAGCTTAGGGGGAGGGGGCCAGTTCTTC,CASSLGGGGQFF
NA,TRBV5-1,TRBJ2-1,NA,TGCGCCAGCAGCTTGGATTGGGTCGGGGACAATGAGCAGTTCTTC,CASSLDWVGDNEQFF
NA,TRBV7-3,TRBJ1-1,NA,TGTGCCAGCAGCTTAACTGGAGGGTACGCCACTGAAGCTTTCTTT,CASSLTGGYATEAFF
NA,TRBV7-9,TRBJ2-7,NA,TGTGCCAGCAGCCTCGGGGGGGACAGGCCCGACGAGCAGTACTTC,CASSLGGDRPDEQYF
TRBD1,TRBV3-1,TRBJ1-1,NA,TGTGCCAGCAGCCAAGGGACAGGGGCGATTAACACTGAAGCTTTCTTT,CASSQGTGAINTEAFF
TRBD1,TRBV29-1,TRBJ1-5,NA,TGCAGCGTTGAGGTAGGGGGCGGCAATCAGCCCCAGCATTTT,CSVEVGGGNQPQHF
NA,TRBV20-1,TRBJ2-5,NA,TGCAGTGCCTCGGTCGGTACGGAGACCCAGTACTTC,CSASVGTETQYF
NA,TRBV21-1,TRBJ1-1,NA,TGTGCCAGCAGCCTGCGGGGGGCGACAAAAAGCATGGGGATCACTGAAGCTTTCTTT,CASSLRGATKSMGITEAFF
NA,TRBV5-5,TRBJ2-1,NA,TGTGCCAGCAGTGGAACACTTTACAATGAGCAGTTCTTC,CASSGTLYNEQFF
NA,TRBV10-3,TRBJ2-7,few,TGTGCCATCAGGAAGAAATGGGACTACGAGCAGTACTTC,CAIRKKWDYEQYF
TRBD1,TRBV28,TRBJ2-3,NA,TGTGCCAGCAGTTTTATTACAGGGGTTTCCACAGATACGCAGTATTTT,CASSFITGVSTDTQYF
NA,TRBV6-6,TRBJ1-4,few,TGTGCCAGCAGTTCCAGGCAGGGCTATGAAAAACTGTTTTTT,CASSSRQGYEKLFF
TRBD2,TRBV3-1,TRBJ2-7,NA,TGTGCCAGCAGCCAAGGGCGGCTAGCGGCGTACGAGCAGTACTTC,CASSQGRLAAYEQYF
NA,TRBV9,TRBJ2-7,NA,TGTGCCAGCAGCGTATCGTCCCGACCCTACGAGCAGTACTTC,CASSVSSRPYEQYF
NA,TRBV7-2,TRBJ2-7,NA,TGTGCCAACAGCTCCCGTGGTGTTGGGCCCTACGAGCAGTACTTC,CANSSRGVGPYEQYF
NA,TRBV20-1,TRBJ2-3,NA,TGCAGTGCCGTAGCTAGTACCGATACGCAGTATTTT,CSAVASTDTQYF
TRBD2,TRBV4-1,TRBJ2-3,NA,TGCGCCAGCAGCCAAGGCGGCGGGAGGGAAACAGATACGCAGTATTTT,CASSQGGGRETDTQYF
NA,TRBV7-9,TRBJ2-5,NA,TGTGCCAGCAGCACCCCCGGGCGGGATTACCAAGAGACCCAGTACTTC,CASSTPGRDYQETQYF
TRBD1,TRBV5-4,TRBJ2-1,NA,TGTGCCAGCAGCATGGGACAGGCCAATGAGCAGTTCTTC,CASSMGQANEQFF
NA,TRBV18,TRBJ2-7,NA,TGTGCCAGCTCACCACTAGCAGCCTACGAGCAGTACTTC,CASSPLAAYEQYF
TRBD2,TRBV10-3,TRBJ2-7,NA,TGTGCCATCAAACTAGCGGACGAGCAGTACTTC,CAIKLADEQYF
NA,TRBV7-2,TRBJ2-3,NA,TGTGCCAGCAGCTTAGCGATCGGCGGGGTCACAGATACGCAGTATTTT,CASSLAIGGVTDTQYF
TRBD2,TRBV19,TRBJ2-1,NA,TGTGCCAGTAGTATAGGGCCCGGGACTAGCGGGAGGATGGAGCAGTTCTTC,CASSIGPGTSGRMEQFF
NA,TRBV3-1,TRBJ1-2,NA,TGTGCCAGCAGCCAAGGAGGCGGGGCCCACTATGGCTACACCTTC,CASSQGGGAHYGYTF
NA,TRBV9,TRBJ1-1,NA,TGTGCCAGCAGCGTAGAGGGAAGGGATACTGAAGCTTTCTTT,CASSVEGRDTEAFF
NA,TRBV12-3/TRBV12-4,TRBJ1-1,few,TGTGCCAGCAGTTTAGGTGGAAGCCGGCTGAACACTGAAGCTTTCTTT,CASSLGGSRLNTEAFF
NA,TRBV10-3,TRBJ1-2,few,TGTGCCATCAGTGAAGGAGAGGCTAACTATGGCTACACCTTC,CAISEGEANYGYTF
NA,TRBV12-3/TRBV12-4,TRBJ2-7,NA,TGTGCCAGCAGTTTGGGAATCGTCTACGAGCAGTACTTC,CASSLGIVYEQYF
TRBD2,TRBV3-1,TRBJ2-7,few,TGTGCCAGCAGCCATACTAGCGGGGGCTCCTACGAGCAGTACTTC,CASSHTSGGSYEQYF
NA,TRBV6-6,TRBJ2-1,NA,TGTGCCAGCAGTTACTTAGGGGTTAATGAGCAGTTCTTC,CASSYLGVNEQFF
TRBD1,TRBV5-1,TRBJ2-7,few,TGCGCCAGCAGCTCACCCGGGACAGGTTACTACGAGCAGTACTTC,CASSSPGTGYYEQYF
NA,TRBV29-1,TRBJ1-2,few,TGCAGCGTTGACCCGACAGACAACTATGGCTACACCTTC,CSVDPTDNYGYTF
NA,TRBV28,TRBJ1-1,NA,TGTGCCAGCAGACACATCAACCGAGGGGTCACTGAAGCTTTCTTT,CASRHINRGVTEAFF
NA,TRBV19,TRBJ1-1,NA,TGTGCCAGTATTCTGGACAGGAACACTGAAGCTTTCTTT,CASILDRNTEAFF
TRBD1,TRBV14,TRBJ2-1,NA,TGTGCCAGCAACCGACAGGGGGGATTCGATGAGCAGTTCTTC,CASNRQGGFDEQFF
NA,TRBV4-1,TRBJ2-7,once,TGCGCCAGCAGCCAAGGGTGGCAGGCCTACGAGCAGTACTTC,CASSQGWQAYEQYF
NA,TRBV15,TRBJ2-5,few,TGTGCCACCAGCAGAGATAGGGGTCTAGAGACCCAGTACTTC,CATSRDRGLETQYF
NA,TRBV6-5,TRBJ1-2,few,TGTGCCAGCAGCCCCACAGTGGTCCGGCGTAACTATGGCTACACCTTC,CASSPTVVRRNYGYTF
TRBD2,TRBV20-1,TRBJ2-5,NA,TGCAGTGCTTTTCGGACTAGCGGAGAGACCCAGTACTTC,CSAFRTSGETQYF
NA,TRBV7-9,TRBJ1-1,NA,TGTGCCAGCAGCTTATTAGGCCGTGAAGCTTTCTTT,CASSLLGREAFF
NA,TRBV29-1,TRBJ2-5,few,TGCAGCGTGGAAGCGTACGGGTTCCAAGAGACCCAGTACTTC,CSVEAYGFQETQYF
NA,TRBV10-3,TRBJ2-1,few,TGTGCCATCTTGACAGATAACAATGAGCAGTTCTTC,CAILTDNNEQFF
NA,TRBV9,TRBJ1-2,NA,TGTGCCAGCAGTAACGGGATGGGGTATGGCTACACCTTC,CASSNGMGYGYTF
TRBD2,TRBV3-1,TRBJ2-3,few,TGTGCCAGCAGCTCCGGGCGGGAGCACTACACAGATACGCAGTATTTT,CASSSGREHYTDTQYF
NA,TRBV4-2,TRBJ2-6,few,TGTGCCAGCAGCTCCCGGGCCAGGGAAAGCTCTGGGGCCAACGTCCTGACTTTC,CASSSRARESSGANVLTF
TRBD2,TRBV28,TRBJ2-1,NA,TGTGCCAGCAGTTCCGGATCGGTAGCGGGAGATGAGCAGTTCTTC,CASSSGSVAGDEQFF
NA,TRBV29-1,TRBJ2-6,NA,TGCAGCGTCGCCGATTTTGGGGCCAACGTCCTGACTTTC,CSVADFGANVLTF
NA,TRBV9,TRBJ2-5,NA,TGTGCCAGCAGCGCCGGGACAAAACAAGAGACCCAGTACTTC,CASSAGTKQETQYF
NA,TRBV19,TRBJ2-5,NA,TGTGCCAGTATGGGGGGCCTCCAAGAGACCCAGTACTTC,CASMGGLQETQYF
NA,TRBV21-1,TRBJ2-5,once,TGTGCCAGCAGCAAAGCGCAGGCACAGGGTAACTCTTTCGGGCAGTACTTC,CASSKAQAQGNSFGQYF
NA,TRBV5-1,TRBJ2-7,NA,TGCGCCAGCAGCTACCAAGACAAATCCGAGCAGTACTTC,CASSYQDKSEQYF
NA,TRBV20-1,TRBJ2-4,NA,TGCAGTGCTCAACACGACAGCAGGGTTTGGATTCAGTACTTC,CSAQHDSRVWIQYF
NA,TRBV7-9,TRBJ2-5,medium-sized,TGTGCCAGCAGCTCCAGCCGACAGTACCAAGAGACCCAGTACTTC,CASSSSRQYQETQYF
TRBD2,TRBV20-1,TRBJ2-5,NA,TGCAGTGCTAGAGCCTTTCAGACTAGCGAACAAGAGACCCAGTACTTC,CSARAFQTSEQETQYF
NA,TRBV11-2,TRBJ2-1,NA,TGTGCCAGCAGCTTTGGAGGGGAAGGTGAGCAGTTCTTC,CASSFGGEGEQFF
NA,TRBV20-1,TRBJ2-1,few,NA,CSARSPRRFGAGNEQFF